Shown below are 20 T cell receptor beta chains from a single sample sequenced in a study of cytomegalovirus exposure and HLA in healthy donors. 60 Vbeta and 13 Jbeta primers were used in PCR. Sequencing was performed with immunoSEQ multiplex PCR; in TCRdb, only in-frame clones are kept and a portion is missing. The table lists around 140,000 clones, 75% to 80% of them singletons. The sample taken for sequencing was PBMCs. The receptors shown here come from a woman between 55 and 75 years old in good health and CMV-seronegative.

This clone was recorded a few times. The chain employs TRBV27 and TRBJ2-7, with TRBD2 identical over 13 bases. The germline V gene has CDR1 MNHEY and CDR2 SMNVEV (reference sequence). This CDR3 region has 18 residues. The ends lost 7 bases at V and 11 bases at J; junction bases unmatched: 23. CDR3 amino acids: CASMSGGGSGTSGEGEYF. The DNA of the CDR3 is TGTGCCAGCATGTCCGGGGGGGGGTCCGGGACTAGCGGGGAAGGGGAGTACTTC.

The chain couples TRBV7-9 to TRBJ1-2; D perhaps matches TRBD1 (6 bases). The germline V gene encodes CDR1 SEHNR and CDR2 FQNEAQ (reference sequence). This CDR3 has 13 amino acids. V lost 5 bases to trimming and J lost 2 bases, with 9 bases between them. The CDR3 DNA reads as TGTGCCAGCAGCCTCGGGACAAACTATGGCTACACCTTC. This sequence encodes CASSLGTNYGYTF. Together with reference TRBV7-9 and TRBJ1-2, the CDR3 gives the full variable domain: DTGVSQNPRHKITKRGQNVTFRCDPISEHNRLYWYRQTLGQGPEFLTYFQNEAQLEKSRLLSDRFSAERPKGSFSTLEIQRTEQGDSAMYLCASSLGTNYGYTFGSGTRLTVV.

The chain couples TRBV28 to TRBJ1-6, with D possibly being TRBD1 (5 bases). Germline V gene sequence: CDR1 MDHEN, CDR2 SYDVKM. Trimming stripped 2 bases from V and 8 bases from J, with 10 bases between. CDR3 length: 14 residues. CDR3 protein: CASSLAGRYSPLHF. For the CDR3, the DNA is TGTGCCAGCAGTTTAGCAGGGCGATATTCACCCCTCCACTTT.

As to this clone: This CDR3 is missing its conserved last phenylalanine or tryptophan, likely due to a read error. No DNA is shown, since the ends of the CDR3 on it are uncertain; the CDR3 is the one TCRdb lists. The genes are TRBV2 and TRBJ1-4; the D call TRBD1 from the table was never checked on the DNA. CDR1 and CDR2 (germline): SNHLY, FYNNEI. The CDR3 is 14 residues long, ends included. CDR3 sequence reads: CASRAPGTGSPHLR.

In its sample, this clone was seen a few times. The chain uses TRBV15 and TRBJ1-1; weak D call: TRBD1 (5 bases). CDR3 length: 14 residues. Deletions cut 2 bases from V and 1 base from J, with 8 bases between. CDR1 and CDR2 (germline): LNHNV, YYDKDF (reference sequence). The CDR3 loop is CATSRTDRNTEAFF. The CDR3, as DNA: TGTGCCACCAGCAGAACAGACAGGAACACTGAAGCTTTCTTT.

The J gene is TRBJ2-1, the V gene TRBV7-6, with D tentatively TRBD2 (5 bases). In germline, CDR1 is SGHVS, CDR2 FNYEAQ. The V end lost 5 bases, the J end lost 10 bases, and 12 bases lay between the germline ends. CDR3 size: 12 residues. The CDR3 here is CASSEGRREQFF. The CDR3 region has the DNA TGTGCCAGCAGCGAGGGTCGGCGAGAGCAGTTCTTC.

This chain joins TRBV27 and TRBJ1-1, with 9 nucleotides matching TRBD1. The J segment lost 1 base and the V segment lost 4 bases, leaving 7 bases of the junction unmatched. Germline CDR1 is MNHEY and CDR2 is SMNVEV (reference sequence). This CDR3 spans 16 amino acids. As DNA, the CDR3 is TGTGCCAGCAGTTCGGACAGGGGATTCGGGAACACTGAAGCTTTCTTT. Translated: CASSSDRGFGNTEAFF.

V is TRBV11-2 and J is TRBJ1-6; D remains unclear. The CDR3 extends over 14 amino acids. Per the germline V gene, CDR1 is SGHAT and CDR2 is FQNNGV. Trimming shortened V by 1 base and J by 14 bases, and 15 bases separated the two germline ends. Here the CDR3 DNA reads TGTGCCAGCAGCTTAGCCGGGTCAAATCGGTCCCTCCACTTT. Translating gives CASSLAGSNRSLHF.

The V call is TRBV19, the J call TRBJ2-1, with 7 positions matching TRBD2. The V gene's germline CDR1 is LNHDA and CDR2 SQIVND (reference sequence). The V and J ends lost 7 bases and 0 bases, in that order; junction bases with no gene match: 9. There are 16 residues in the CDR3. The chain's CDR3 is CASKRAGSSSYNEQFF. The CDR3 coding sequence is TGTGCCAGTAAACGAGCGGGGTCGAGCTCCTACAATGAGCAGTTCTTC.

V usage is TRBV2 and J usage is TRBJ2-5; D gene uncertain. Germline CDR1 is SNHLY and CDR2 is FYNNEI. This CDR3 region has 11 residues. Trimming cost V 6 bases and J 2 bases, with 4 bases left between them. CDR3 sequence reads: CASRLQETQYF. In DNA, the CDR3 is TGTGCCAGCAGGCTACAAGAGACCCAGTACTTC. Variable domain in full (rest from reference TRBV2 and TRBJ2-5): EPEVTQTPSHQVTQMGQEVILRCVPISNHLYFYWYRQILGQKVEFLVSFYNNEISEKSEIFDDQFSVERPDGSNFTLKIRSTKLEDSAMYFCASRLQETQYFGPGTRLLVL.

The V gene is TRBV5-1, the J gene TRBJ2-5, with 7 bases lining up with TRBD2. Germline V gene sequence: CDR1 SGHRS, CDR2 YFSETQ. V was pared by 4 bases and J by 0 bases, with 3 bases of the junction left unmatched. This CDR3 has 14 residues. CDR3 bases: TGCGCCAGCAGCCCCGGGGGGAACCAAGAGACCCAGTACTTC. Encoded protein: CASSPGGNQETQYF.

The CDR3 is CASSQDLGHRFYGYTF. The CDR3 bases are TGCGCCAGCAGCCAAGATCTCGGACACAGATTCTATGGCTACACCTTC. This chain connects TRBV4-1 to TRBJ1-2, with a weak D call TRBD1 (5 bases). Germline CDR1 and CDR2: MGHRA and YSYEKL. The CDR3 length is 16 residues. The ends were cut back, 0 bases at V and 4 bases at J, with 15 bases in the middle.

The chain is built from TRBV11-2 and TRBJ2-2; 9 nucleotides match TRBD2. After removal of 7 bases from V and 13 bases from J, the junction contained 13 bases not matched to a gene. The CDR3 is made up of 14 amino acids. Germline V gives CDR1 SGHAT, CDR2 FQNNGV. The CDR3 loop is CASNSRGGTSWLFF. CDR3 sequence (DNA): TGTGCCAGCAATTCCCGGGGGGGGACTAGCTGGCTGTTTTTT. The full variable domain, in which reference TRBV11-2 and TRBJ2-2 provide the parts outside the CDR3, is EAGVAQSPRYKIIEKRQSVAFWCNPISGHATLYWYQQILGQGPKLLIQFQNNGVVDDSQLPKDRFSAERLKGVDSTLKIQPAKLEDSAVYLCASNSRGGTSWLFFGEGSRLTVL.

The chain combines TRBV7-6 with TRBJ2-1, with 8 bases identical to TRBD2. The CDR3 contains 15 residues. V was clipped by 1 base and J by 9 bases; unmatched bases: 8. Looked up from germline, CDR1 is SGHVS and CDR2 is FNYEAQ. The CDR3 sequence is CASSLVGLGDGEQFF. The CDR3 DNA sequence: TGTGCCAGCAGCTTAGTGGGACTAGGGGACGGTGAGCAGTTCTTC.

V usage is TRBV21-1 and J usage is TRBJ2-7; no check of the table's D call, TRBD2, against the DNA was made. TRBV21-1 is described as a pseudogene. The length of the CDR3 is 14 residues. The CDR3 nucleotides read TGTGCCAGCAGCGGGACTAGCGAGACCTACGAGCAGTACTTC. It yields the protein CASSGTSETYEQYF.

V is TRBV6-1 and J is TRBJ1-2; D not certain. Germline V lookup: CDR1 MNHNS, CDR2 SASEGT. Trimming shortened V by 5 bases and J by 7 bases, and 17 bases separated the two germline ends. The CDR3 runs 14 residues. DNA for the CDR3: TGTGCCAGCAGTCCCTTGAGGCGGGAGGGTGGCTACACCTTC. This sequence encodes CASSPLRREGGYTF.

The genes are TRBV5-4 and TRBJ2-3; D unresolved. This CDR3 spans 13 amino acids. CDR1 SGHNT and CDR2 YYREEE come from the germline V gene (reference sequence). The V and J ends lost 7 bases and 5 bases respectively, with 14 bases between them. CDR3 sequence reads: CASRSQVGDTQYF. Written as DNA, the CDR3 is TGTGCCAGCCGTTCCCAGGTAGGAGATACGCAGTATTTT.

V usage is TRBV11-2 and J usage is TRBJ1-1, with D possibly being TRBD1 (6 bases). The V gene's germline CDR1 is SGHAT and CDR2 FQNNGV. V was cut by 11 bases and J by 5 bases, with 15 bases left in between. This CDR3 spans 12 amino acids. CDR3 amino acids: CAYRRGGTEAFF. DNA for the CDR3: TGTGCCTACCGGAGGGGGGGTACTGAAGCTTTCTTT.

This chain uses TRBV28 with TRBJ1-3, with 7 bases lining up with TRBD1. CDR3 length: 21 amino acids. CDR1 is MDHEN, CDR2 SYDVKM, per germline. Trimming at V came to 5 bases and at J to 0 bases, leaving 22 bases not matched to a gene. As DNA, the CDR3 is TGTGCCAGCAGTGCCCCGCGGACAGGCCCATGGAGATACTTCTCTGGAAACACCATATATTTT. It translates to CASSAPRTGPWRYFSGNTIYF.

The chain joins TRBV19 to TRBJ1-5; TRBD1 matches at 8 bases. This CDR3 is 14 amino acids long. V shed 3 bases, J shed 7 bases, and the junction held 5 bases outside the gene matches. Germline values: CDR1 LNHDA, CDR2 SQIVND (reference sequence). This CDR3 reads CASSIQGARQPQHF. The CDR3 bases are TGTGCCAGTAGTATTCAGGGGGCAAGGCAGCCCCAGCATTTT.